These 21 T cell receptor beta chains originate from one sample sequenced in a study of CD8 T cells in Susac syndrome. RNA was extracted with the RNeasy kit, and a quantity of roughly 0.5 to 1 ug was reverse transcribed using random hexamers. TCRdb analysed the immunoSEQ multiplex PCR reads with MiXCR anew, one entry per CDR3 protein. The table lists approximately 210,000 distinct CDR3 sequences, 94% of them singletons. Sequencing input: CD4+ T cells from PBMCs. These receptors all stem from a human donor with Susac syndrome.

This chain uses TRBV20-1 with TRBJ1-6; D gene ambiguous. CDR3 length: 13 residues. V dropped 2 bases and J dropped 7 bases, with 9 bases sitting between them. Germline V gene sequence: CDR1 DFQATT, CDR2 SNEGSKA (reference sequence). The chain's CDR3 is CSARPPRNSPLHF. CDR3 nucleotides: TGCAGTGCTAGACCCCCCAGAAATTCACCCCTCCACTTT.

The chain has TRBV9 and TRBJ1-1; D not certain. Germline CDR1 SGDLS, CDR2 YYNGEE. The V and J ends lost 2 bases and 0 bases respectively, with 2 bases between them. The CDR3 has 12 residues. DNA of the CDR3: TGTGCCAGCAGCGTCGTGAACACTGAAGCTTTCTTT. Translated: CASSVVNTEAFF.

The chain recombines TRBV7-3 with TRBJ2-3; D is ambiguous. CDR1 and CDR2 (germline): SGHTA, FQGTGA. CDR3 length: 14 residues. Trimming took off 4 bases at V and 4 bases at J, with 12 bases between the two ends. CDR3 sequence reads: CASSSRLLPDTQYF. The CDR3 nucleotides read TGTGCCAGCAGCTCCCGCCTACTCCCAGATACGCAGTATTTT.

The chain employs TRBV5-1 and TRBJ2-7; D ambiguous. This CDR3 spans 13 amino acids. The germline gives CDR1 SGHRS, CDR2 YFSETQ. Trimming stripped 4 bases from V and 5 bases from J, with 13 bases between. For the CDR3, the DNA is TGCGCCAGCAGCCGCGACGGAGTCGACGAGCAGTACTTC. Translation: CASSRDGVDEQYF.

The chain recombines TRBV9 with TRBJ2-2, with 8 bases lining up with TRBD1. This CDR3 spans 14 amino acids. Trimming removed 6 bases from V and 7 bases from J; junction bases left unmatched: 8. The germline CDR1 and CDR2 sequences are SGDLS and YYNGEE. For the CDR3, the DNA is TGTGCCAGCAATCGCGACAGGGGCCACGGGGAGCTGTTTTTT. This sequence encodes CASNRDRGHGELFF.

The genes are TRBV20-1 and TRBJ1-2; 7 nucleotides line up with TRBD1. The CDR3 loop spans 13 amino acids. Germline V lookup: CDR1 DFQATT, CDR2 SNEGSKA (reference sequence). Unmatched junction bases numbered 11, after V lost 5 bases and J lost 8 bases. In DNA, the CDR3 is TGCAGTGCTCAGAACAGGGGCGGCGGCGGCTACACCTTC. Translating gives CSAQNRGGGGYTF.

V gene TRBV6-4 combines with J gene TRBJ2-1; 9 nucleotides match TRBD1. After removal of 3 bases from V and 7 bases from J, the junction contained 10 bases not matched to a gene. This CDR3 has 16 residues. Germline assignment: CDR1 MRHNA and CDR2 SNTAGT. The CDR3 spells CASSESDRGYSNEQFF. The CDR3, as DNA: TGTGCCAGCAGTGAGTCTGACAGGGGGTATTCGAATGAGCAGTTCTTC.

This rearrangement joins TRBV20-1 to TRBJ1-1; D remains unclear. The V gene lost 5 bases and the J gene lost 0 bases, with 10 bases spanning the gap. From germline, CDR1 is DFQATT and CDR2 SNEGSKA (reference sequence). This CDR3 spans 13 amino acids. The CDR3 sequence: CSALTEMNTEAFF. The CDR3 DNA is TGCAGTGCTTTGACGGAAATGAACACTGAAGCTTTCTTT.

The rearrangement links TRBV3-1 to TRBJ2-3; 8 nucleotides align to TRBD2. Germline CDR1 reads LGHDT; CDR2 reads YNNKEL (reference sequence). V shed 0 bases and J 9 bases; nucleotides not matched to a gene: 5. The CDR3 is made up of 14 amino acids. This chain's CDR3 is CASSQDGAGVTQYF. In DNA form, the CDR3 reads TGTGCCAGCAGCCAAGATGGAGCGGGGGTGACGCAGTATTTT.

V and J are TRBV20-1 and TRBJ2-5; D not certain. Germline V gives CDR1 DFQATT, CDR2 SNEGSKA (reference sequence). V gave up 5 bases and J gave up 0 bases, with 10 bases separating them. The CDR3 extends over 13 amino acids. The CDR3: CSAVGRYQETQYF. CDR3 coding DNA: TGCAGTGCTGTAGGGCGGTACCAAGAGACCCAGTACTTC.

The rearrangement joins TRBV20-1 to TRBJ2-3, with D tentatively TRBD1 or TRBD2 (6 bases each). This CDR3 contains 16 residues. Germline V CDR1 and CDR2: DFQATT, SNEGSKA (reference sequence). V lost 3 bases and J lost 4, with 20 bases in between. The CDR3 nucleotides are TGCAGTGCTAGCACAGGGCCTTACGGCGGGGCAGATACGCAGTATTTT. Its translation is CSASTGPYGGADTQYF.

V and J are TRBV29-1 and TRBJ1-1; 8 bases fit TRBD1. The junction had 16 bases not matched to a gene; V was cut back by 5 bases and J by 5 bases. CDR3 length: 16 residues. Germline V gene data show CDR1 as SQVTM and CDR2 as ANQGSEA. The CDR3 sequence: CSVRREGQGVRTEAFF. CDR3 sequence (DNA): TGCAGCGTTCGGCGAGAAGGACAGGGCGTTCGTACTGAAGCTTTCTTT. The full variable domain, with the rest looked up from reference TRBV29-1 and TRBJ1-1, is SAVISQKPSRDICQRGTSLTIQCQVDSQVTMMFWYRQQPGQSLTLIATANQGSEATYESGFVIDKFPISRPNLTFSTLTVSNMSPEDSSIYLCSVRREGQGVRTEAFFGQGTRLTVV.

This clonotype showed up just once. The chain joins TRBV3-1 to TRBJ1-5; D is unclear. Germline CDR1 LGHDT, CDR2 YNNKEL (reference sequence). Trimming stripped 1 base from V and 0 bases from J, with 7 bases between. The CDR3 is made up of 15 amino acids. In nucleotides, the CDR3 is TGTGCCAGCAGCCAAGGGGTGGATAGCAATCAGCCCCAGCATTTT. Translated: CASSQGVDSNQPQHF.

This chain uses TRBV19 with TRBJ2-7; TRBD1 is a possible D gene (5 bases). V was cut by 5 bases and J by 3 bases, with 17 bases left in between. This CDR3 contains 15 residues. Germline CDR1 LNHDA, CDR2 SQIVND (reference sequence). The CDR3 nucleotides are TGTGCCAGTAGTTCGCAGGGTGGTGATGACTACGAGCAGTACTTC. Encoded protein: CASSSQGGDDYEQYF.

J is TRBJ2-7 and V is TRBV20-1, with 9 bases fitting TRBD1. J was trimmed by 3 bases and V by 8 bases; bases with no gene match: 8. This CDR3 comprises 13 residues. Germline V gene sequence: CDR1 DFQATT, CDR2 SNEGSKA (reference sequence). Written as DNA, the CDR3 is TGCAGTACACCCGGGACAGGGCACTACGAGCAGTACTTC. This sequence encodes CSTPGTGHYEQYF.

V usage is TRBV29-1 and J usage is TRBJ1-1; no definite D call. The germline V gene has CDR1 SQVTM and CDR2 ANQGSEA. This CDR3 spans 13 amino acids. Trimming took off 4 bases at V and 3 bases at J, with 12 bases between the two ends. DNA of the CDR3: TGCAGCGTTGGAGGAAGACTTCACACTGAAGCTTTCTTT. Its protein is CSVGGRLHTEAFF. Variable domain in full (rest from reference TRBV29-1 and TRBJ1-1): SAVISQKPSRDICQRGTSLTIQCQVDSQVTMMFWYRQQPGQSLTLIATANQGSEATYESGFVIDKFPISRPNLTFSTLTVSNMSPEDSSIYLCSVGGRLHTEAFFGQGTRLTVV.

The chain has TRBV6-2 or TRBV6-3 and TRBJ1-3, with D perhaps TRBD1 (5 bases). V dropped 8 bases and J dropped 1 base, with 12 bases sitting between them. Germline CDR1 is MNHEY and CDR2 is SVGEGT. This CDR3 contains 14 residues. The CDR3 here is CASDPRGSGNTIYF. Here the CDR3 DNA reads TGTGCCAGCGATCCGAGGGGATCTGGAAACACCATATATTTT.

The chain is built from TRBV6-5 and TRBJ2-7; 10 bases are a match to TRBD1. Germline V CDR1 and CDR2: MNHEY, SVGAGI. With 10 bases clipped from V and 5 bases from J, the junction kept 8 bases outside the gene matches. This CDR3 comprises 13 residues. The CDR3 sequence: CATTRDRGHEQYF. CDR3 bases: TGTGCCACCACCCGGGACAGGGGCCACGAGCAGTACTTC.

The chain employs TRBV19 and TRBJ2-5; possible D gene TRBD1, 5 bases. This CDR3 region has 13 residues. Germline V CDR1 and CDR2: LNHDA, SQIVND (reference sequence). Between the trimmed V and J ends, which lost 4 bases and 4 bases, there was a span of 10 bases. The CDR3 DNA sequence: TGTGCCAGTAGTACCCAGGGCCGAGAGACCCAGTACTTC. The encoded protein is CASSTQGRETQYF.

The CDR3 sequence: CATSDDTSSGTDTQYF. The CDR3 DNA follows: TGTGCCACCAGTGATGACACATCCTCGGGCACAGATACGCAGTATTTT. This sequence joins TRBV24-1 and TRBJ2-3; D uncertain. The CDR3 is 16 residues long. V was pared by 3 bases and J by 1 base, with 13 bases between. From germline, CDR1 is KGHDR and CDR2 SFDVKD.

The rearrangement uses TRBV9 and TRBJ1-1, with 10 bases matching TRBD1. This CDR3 is built from 14 residues. Germline assignment: CDR1 SGDLS and CDR2 YYNGEE. V shed 7 bases and J 7 bases; nucleotides not matched to a gene: 10. The CDR3 DNA reads TGTGCCAGCGGGACAGGGGCAGAGGTGGGTGAAGCTTTCTTT. Amino acid sequence: CASGTGAEVGEAFF.